These T cell receptor beta chains were read from a single sample in a study of T cells after yellow fever vaccination. TCRdb re-analysed the 5' RACE reads in MiXCR, keeping a single row per CDR3 protein. In the table there are roughly 79,000 distinct CDR3 sequences, around 7.1% of which are singletons. The source was CD8+ T cells sorted from PBMCs, collected around 10 days after the first yellow fever vaccination. These receptors came from a man between 18 and 35 years old who received the YFV17D yellow fever vaccine. Each CDR3 is given with its conserved first and last residue. Fields, in order: V gene, clone size, D gene, J gene, CDR3 protein, CDR3 DNA. The D gene is left open where the match is weak. Expanded clones are given a class, and other clones once, few, many or no size at all.

TRBV27	many	TRBD1	TRBJ1-1	CATGDRGRTEAFF	TGTGCCACAGGGGACAGGGGGAGAACTGAAGCTTTCTTT
TRBV6-5	few	NA	TRBJ1-2	CASSYSSRTNYGYTF	TGTGCCAGCAGTTACTCGAGCAGGACTAACTATGGCTACACCTTC
TRBV4-1	few	NA	TRBJ2-1	CASSQADWSSYNEQFF	TGCGCCAGCAGCCAAGCGGACTGGAGCTCCTACAATGAGCAGTTCTTC
TRBV7-6	few	TRBD1	TRBJ1-2	CASSPFTGGGDGYTF	TGTGCCAGCAGCCCATTCACAGGGGGCGGCGATGGCTACACCTTC
TRBV19	few	NA	TRBJ1-1	CASSIGWATEAFF	TGTGCCAGTAGTATAGGGTGGGCCACTGAAGCTTTCTTT
TRBV20-1	many	NA	TRBJ1-6	CSASGRRDGNSPLHF	TGCAGTGCTAGTGGGAGGAGGGACGGGAATTCACCCCTCCACTTT
TRBV6-5	many	NA	TRBJ2-6	CATRSGANVLTF	TGTGCCACCAGGTCCGGGGCCAACGTCCTGACTTTC
TRBV6-2/TRBV6-3	few	NA	TRBJ1-1	CASSYFTGGTEAFF	TGTGCCAGCAGTTACTTTACTGGGGGAACTGAAGCTTTCTTT
TRBV7-9	many	NA	TRBJ2-1	CASSSRRERAYYNEQFF	TGTGCCAGCAGCTCGCGGCGAGAGCGGGCCTACTACAATGAGCAGTTCTTC
TRBV5-1	NA	TRBD1	TRBJ1-4	CASITDRIASMLEEKLFF	TGCGCCAGCATTACGGACAGGATCGCTTCGATGCTTGAGGAAAAACTGTTTTTT
TRBV6-2/TRBV6-3	NA	TRBD1	TRBJ2-2	CASSSRTGQNTTPWTGELFF	TGTGCCAGCAGTTCGCGCACGGGACAGAACACAACCCCATGGACCGGGGAGCTGTTTTTT
TRBV5-5	few	NA	TRBJ2-1	CASSLWAGNEQFF	TGTGCCAGCAGCTTGTGGGCGGGCAATGAGCAGTTCTTC
TRBV24-1	NA	TRBD2	TRBJ2-5	CATTASGSHPETQYF	TGTGCCACCACCGCTAGCGGGTCCCACCCAGAGACCCAGTACTTC
TRBV12-3/TRBV12-4	many	TRBD1	TRBJ1-3	CASSLPDRGPGNTIYF	TGTGCCAGCAGTCTCCCGGACAGGGGGCCTGGAAACACCATATATTTT
TRBV12-3/TRBV12-4	few	NA	TRBJ2-3	CARSLRGADSVGTDTQYF	TGTGCCCGCAGTTTAAGGGGGGCTGATTCTGTCGGCACAGATACGCAGTATTTT
TRBV4-3	many	NA	TRBJ2-1	CASSLAGARDPWSSYNEQFF	TGCGCCAGCAGCCTCGCAGGGGCGAGGGACCCATGGAGCTCCTACAATGAGCAGTTCTTC
TRBV14	many	NA	TRBJ2-7	CASSPFLSYEQYF	TGTGCCAGCAGCCCCTTTTTGTCCTACGAGCAGTACTTC
TRBV9	NA	TRBD1	TRBJ1-1	CASSPMGQEDTEAFF	TGTGCCAGCAGCCCTATGGGACAGGAAGACACTGAAGCTTTCTTT
TRBV5-4	NA	TRBD2	TRBJ2-2	CASSSTGLAPVPELFF	TGTGCCAGCAGCTCAACAGGACTAGCGCCCGTCCCCGAGCTGTTTTTT
TRBV9	NA	NA	TRBJ2-5	CASSVGSNEETQYF	TGTGCCAGCAGCGTAGGGAGCAACGAGGAGACCCAGTACTTC
TRBV14	many	NA	TRBJ2-1	CASSQANYEQFF	TGTGCCAGCAGCCAAGCCAACTATGAGCAGTTCTTC
TRBV6-2/TRBV6-3	few	TRBD2	TRBJ2-1	CASSFRTSGGPGQFF	TGTGCCAGCAGTTTTCGCACTAGCGGGGGGCCCGGGCAGTTCTTC
TRBV27	many	NA	TRBJ1-5	CASSPDRDVVPQHF	TGTGCCAGCAGTCCGGACAGAGACGTAGTGCCCCAGCATTTT
TRBV6-1	NA	TRBD1	TRBJ2-5	CASSEWTGIETQYF	TGTGCCAGCAGTGAATGGACAGGGATAGAGACCCAGTACTTC
TRBV12-3/TRBV12-4	many	NA	TRBJ2-5	CASSPQRGTETQYF	TGTGCCAGCAGTCCCCAGAGAGGGACGGAGACCCAGTACTTC
TRBV27	NA	NA	TRBJ2-7	CASSFGGPSYEQCF	TGTGCCAGCAGTTTTGGGGGTCCCTCCTACGAGCAGTGCTTC
TRBV4-3	NA	NA	TRBJ2-5	CASSQDISREETQYF	TGCGCCAGCAGCCAAGATATTTCCAGGGAAGAGACCCAGTACTTC
TRBV7-2	many	TRBD1	TRBJ2-7	CASSRITGGNSYEQYF	TGTGCCAGCAGCCGTATTACAGGGGGCAACTCCTACGAGCAGTACTTC
TRBV12-3/TRBV12-4	few	NA	TRBJ2-3	CASRPPIEEGGTDTQYF	TGTGCCAGCAGGCCTCCGATTGAGGAAGGGGGGACAGATACGCAGTATTTT
TRBV5-1	NA	TRBD2	TRBJ2-1	CASSWAPLAETYNEQFF	TGCGCCAGCAGCTGGGCCCCGCTAGCGGAGACCTACAATGAGCAGTTCTTC
TRBV6-1	NA	NA	TRBJ2-7	CASSGGPSYEHYF	TGTGCCAGCAGTGGGGGGCCTTCCTACGAGCATTACTTC
TRBV12-3/TRBV12-4	many	NA	TRBJ2-5	CASSFSWEALSETQYF	TGTGCCAGCAGTTTTAGTTGGGAGGCGTTATCGGAGACCCAGTACTTC
TRBV4-1	NA	NA	TRBJ2-3	CASSQETGSSTDTQYF	TGCGCCAGCAGCCAAGAAACAGGTTCTAGCACAGATACGCAGTATTTT
TRBV10-3	many	NA	TRBJ1-5	CAISESGNQPQHF	TGTGCCATCAGTGAGTCGGGCAATCAGCCCCAGCATTTT
TRBV19	NA	TRBD2	TRBJ2-1	CASSKSRRWRGSSYNEQFF	TGTGCCAGTAGTAAGTCCCGTCGGTGGCGGGGGAGCTCCTACAATGAGCAGTTCTTC
TRBV12-3/TRBV12-4	few	NA	TRBJ1-4	CASAQLGRDHNEKLFF	TGTGCCAGCGCGCAGCTCGGCCGGGACCATAATGAAAAACTGTTTTTT